The next 20 T cell receptor beta chains were all read from a single sample in a study of PD-L1 blockade in urothelial cancer. Sequencing used immunoSEQ multiplex PCR; TCRdb keeps in-frame clones, though not all of them. The profile shows tens of thousands of clones, around nine tenths of them singletons. Specimen: PBMCs, collected around atezolizumab (anti-PD-L1) treatment. Receptors originate from a man in his 60s with urothelial cancer.

In regard to this clone: No DNA is shown, since the ends of the CDR3 on it are uncertain; the CDR3 is the one TCRdb lists. The V and J genes are TRBV5-1 and TRBJ1-2; the table's D call of TRBD1 was not tested on the DNA. Counting both end residues, the CDR3 totals 17 amino acids. Looked up from germline, CDR1 is SGHRS and CDR2 is YFSETQ. The CDR3 protein is CASSLGQQGFSTSGYTF.

The V call is TRBV11-3, the J call TRBJ1-1; D gene unclear. This CDR3 region has 14 residues. From germline, CDR1 is SGHNT and CDR2 YENEEA. Trimming took 4 bases from V and 6 from J, leaving 15 bases between them. Written as DNA, the CDR3 is TGTGCCAGCAGCTCCCGACACCTAAACCCTGAAGCTTTCTTT. This sequence encodes CASSSRHLNPEAFF.

The chain combines TRBV29-1 with TRBJ2-6, with D perhaps matching TRBD1 (6 bases). This CDR3 is 20 amino acids long. Germline V gives CDR1 SQVTM, CDR2 ANQGSEA. The V and J ends lost 4 bases and 0 bases respectively, with 25 bases between them. The CDR3, as DNA: TGCAGCGTTGTGTCCACCTTTGAATCAGGGGACGGCTCTGGGGCCAACGTCCTGACTTTC. Its protein product is CSVVSTFESGDGSGANVLTF.

The chain employs TRBV18 and TRBJ2-1, with 7 bases aligning to TRBD2. Trimming cost V 4 bases and J 8 bases; bases outside gene matches: 11. From germline, CDR1 is KGHSH and CDR2 LQKENI. This CDR3 contains 15 residues. The CDR3 sequence is CASSRGAGAVDEQFF. The DNA of the CDR3 is TGTGCCAGCTCACGAGGGGCGGGAGCGGTGGATGAGCAGTTCTTC. The variable domain in full, with the rest retrieved from reference TRBV18 and TRBJ2-1, is NAGVMQNPRHLVRRRGQEARLRCSPMKGHSHVYWYRQLPEEGLKFMVYLQKENIIDESGMPKERFSAEFPKEGPSILRIQQVVRGDSAAYFCASSRGAGAVDEQFFGPGTRLTVL.

The chain has TRBV5-4 and TRBJ2-2, with 9 bases matching TRBD2. This CDR3 has 16 amino acids. Germline V gene lookup returns CDR1 SGHNT and CDR2 YYREEE (reference sequence). J lost 5 bases, V lost 1 base, and 6 bases had no gene match. The CDR3 reads CASSLRGGAITGELFF. CDR3 coding DNA: TGTGCCAGCAGCTTGCGCGGGGGGGCAATTACCGGGGAGCTGTTTTTT.

The chain couples TRBV5-4 to TRBJ2-3, with D possibly matching TRBD1 (6 bases). V shed 4 bases and J shed 0 bases, with 15 bases lying between them. The germline CDR1 and CDR2 sequences are SGHNT and YYREEE (reference sequence). The CDR3 consists of 16 residues. CDR3 in amino acids: CASSGGQRSSTDTQYF. DNA for the CDR3: TGTGCCAGCAGCGGCGGACAGAGAAGTAGCACAGATACGCAGTATTTT.

This clone was detected only a few times. The junction differs from germline at one of its ends, possibly a read error. This chain links TRBV10-1 with TRBJ2-1; the D gene is possibly TRBD1 (7 bases). Germline lookup yields CDR1 WNHNN and CDR2 SYGVQD (reference sequence). CDR3 size: 14 residues. In nucleotides, the CDR3 is TGCGCCAGCAGTGACCCGAGGGGGCGGAGGGCTAACCTCTTC. Translation gives CASSDPRGRRANLF.

This clone has more than one count but fewer than ten. This chain joins TRBV29-1 and TRBJ1-2, with D tentatively TRBD1 (5 bases). There are 12 residues in the CDR3. Germline lookup yields CDR1 SQVTM and CDR2 ANQGSEA. Trimming pared 3 bases from V and 4 bases from J, leaving 9 bases between. DNA of the CDR3: TGCAGCGTTGACAGGGTCACCTATGGCTACACCTTC. It translates to CSVDRVTYGYTF.

This chain uses TRBV19 with TRBJ1-5; 10 bases line up with TRBD1. J was trimmed by 5 bases and V by 8 bases; bases with no gene match: 0. The CDR3 length is 12 residues. Germline loops: CDR1 LNHDA, CDR2 SQIVND (reference sequence). The CDR3 loop reads CASGTGDQPQHF. CDR3 nucleotide sequence: TGTGCCAGTGGGACAGGGGATCAGCCCCAGCATTTT.

V is TRBV6-4 and J is TRBJ2-7, with D possibly matching TRBD1 (5 bases). V gave up 3 bases and J gave up 0 bases, with 21 bases separating them. The CDR3 totals 18 residues. Per germline, CDR1 MRHNA and CDR2 SNTAGT. Here the CDR3 reads CASSEGKVGRPISYEQYF. In DNA form, the CDR3 reads TGTGCCAGCAGTGAAGGTAAGGTGGGGCGGCCGATCTCCTACGAGCAGTACTTC.

V is TRBV7-6 and J is TRBJ1-3; 7 bases map to TRBD1. The junction had 4 bases not matched to a gene; V was cut back by 4 bases and J by 1 base. There are 15 residues in the CDR3. In germline, CDR1 is SGHVS, CDR2 FNYEAQ. CDR3 nucleotide sequence: TGTGCCAGCAGCTCAAGGGGGCAATCTGGAAACACCATATATTTT. As protein: CASSSRGQSGNTIYF.

The chain uses TRBV28 and TRBJ1-2; D may be TRBD1 (6 bases). This CDR3 has 11 residues. Germline-derived CDR1 and CDR2 are MDHEN and SYDVKM. The V end was cut by 5 bases, the J end by 8 bases, with 9 bases between. As DNA, the CDR3 is TGTGCCAGCAGTAGAACAGGGGGCTACACCTTC. Residues: CASSRTGGYTF.

The rearrangement uses TRBV21-1 and TRBJ2-7; the D call of TRBD1 is as the table states it, not checked on the DNA. TRBV21-1 corresponds to a pseudogene. The CDR3 consists of 15 residues. The CDR3 DNA sequence: TGTGCCAGCAGCAGCCCCGACAGAAAGAGCTACGAGCAGTACTTC. Translation: CASSSPDRKSYEQYF.

The chain employs TRBV9 and TRBJ1-3; 7 bases are shared with TRBD1. Germline V gives CDR1 SGDLS, CDR2 YYNGEE. Losses at the gene ends were 3 bases for V and 0 bases for J; bases not matched to a gene: 3. This CDR3 has 15 amino acids. The chain's CDR3 is CASSAGQFSGNTIYF. CDR3 in DNA: TGTGCCAGCAGCGCGGGACAGTTCTCTGGAAACACCATATATTTT.

The V call is TRBV7-6, the J call TRBJ1-1, with no clear D. The CDR3 contains 16 residues. With 3 bases removed from V and 2 bases from J, the gap between germline ends came to 16 bases. Germline V lookup: CDR1 SGHVS, CDR2 FNYEAQ. CDR3: CASSFPDDTRNTEAFF. The DNA for the CDR3 is TGTGCCAGCAGCTTCCCCGATGACACCAGAAACACTGAAGCTTTCTTT.

The chain links TRBV9 to TRBJ2-1; 7 positions agree with TRBD2. The CDR3 loop spans 17 amino acids. V shed 0 bases, J shed 3 bases, and the junction held 9 bases outside the gene matches. Germline loops: CDR1 SGDLS, CDR2 YYNGEE. The CDR3 DNA follows: TGTGCCAGCAGCGTAGGGGAGGGTGGTTTAAACTACAATGAGCAGTTCTTC. Translated, it gives CASSVGEGGLNYNEQFF.

This clone was picked up one time. CDR3 residues: CASSRTQGNEQFF. DNA for the CDR3: TGCGCCAGCAGCCGTACTCAGGGGAATGAGCAGTTCTTC. The V gene is TRBV4-3, the J gene TRBJ2-1, with a weak D call TRBD1 (6 bases). The CDR3 consists of 13 residues. V was cut by 4 bases and J by 7 bases, with 11 bases left in between. The germline V gene encodes CDR1 LGHNA and CDR2 YSLEER.

The chain recombines TRBV19 with TRBJ1-1, with unresolved D. CDR3 length: 11 amino acids. Germline V gene data show CDR1 as LNHDA and CDR2 as SQIVND (reference sequence). Trimming took off 5 bases at V and 11 bases at J, with 12 bases between the two ends. In DNA, the CDR3 is TGTGCCAGTAGTGCAACTAGCAGGGCTTTCTTT. It specifies CASSATSRAFF.

This chain joins TRBV7-3 and TRBJ2-3, with 11 bases that match TRBD2. V lost 8 bases to trimming and J lost 6 bases; unmatched junction nucleotides: 10. This CDR3 is 15 amino acids long. Germline V CDR1 and CDR2: SGHTA, FQGTGA. The CDR3 nucleotides are TGTGCCAGCGCCGGGACTAGCGGCCCTCAGGATACGCAGTATTTT. Its translation is CASAGTSGPQDTQYF.

The gene calls are TRBV4-1 and TRBJ1-2, with unresolved D. Germline CDR1 is MGHRA and CDR2 is YSYEKL. Trimming cost V 4 bases and J 0 bases, with 9 bases left between them. This CDR3 region has 14 residues. CDR3 sequence reads: CASSPSRANYGYTF. In DNA, the CDR3 is TGCGCCAGCAGCCCTTCGAGAGCTAACTATGGCTACACCTTC.